This T cell receptor beta chain derives from a study of radiotherapy plus CTLA-4 blockade in lung cancer (dated by TCRdb to the late 2010s). Background for the entire study: Among enrolled patients, around 18% had an objective response and approximately 30% reached disease control.

Library construction relied on the immunoSEQ multiplex PCR assay. TCRdb provides this immuneACCESS table in a form limited to in-frame rearrangements. Some clones are lacking; in checked studies, under half of them reflect an unresolved V gene, and why the rest are absent is not known. The sample includes under 55,000 clones, with around 80% observed a single time. The ten biggest clones cover 3% to 4% of the sample. This clone was observed a handful of times. The clone's antigen remains unknown. No per-base quality is available; no much larger clone lies one base away. Beyond this particular receptor, the publication reports: Early dynamic changes in blood T cell clones, together with increased serum interferon-beta after radiation, were reported as the strongest predictors of response. After treatment with radiotherapy and ipilimumab, TCR clones that came from tumors expanded in the peripheral blood.

In this study, focal radiation therapy paired with CTLA-4 blockade (ipilimumab) was tested in patients who had chemo-refractory metastatic non-small-cell lung cancer. The CDR3 starts with the cysteine, ends with the phenylalanine, and has 12 residues. Only the CDR3 region is kept as DNA, spanning 36 bases read in frame from base 1. V gives up 5 bases and J gives up 8 bases, and the segment between their germline ends measures 12 bases. Based on the germline V gene (reference sequence), the CDR1 and CDR2 sequences are SEHNR and FQNEAQ. Specimen: peripheral blood, collected from a patient treated with radiotherapy plus ipilimumab. The source of this sequence is a human donor with non-small cell lung cancer who had a partial response to radiotherapy plus ipilimumab. The chain is encoded by TRBV7-9 joined to TRBJ1-1; the D gene is perhaps TRBD1, from 5 matching bases. The DNA reads as follows: TGTGCCAGCAGCCCGACGACAGCCGAAGCTTTCTTT. Translation gives CASSPTTAEAFF.